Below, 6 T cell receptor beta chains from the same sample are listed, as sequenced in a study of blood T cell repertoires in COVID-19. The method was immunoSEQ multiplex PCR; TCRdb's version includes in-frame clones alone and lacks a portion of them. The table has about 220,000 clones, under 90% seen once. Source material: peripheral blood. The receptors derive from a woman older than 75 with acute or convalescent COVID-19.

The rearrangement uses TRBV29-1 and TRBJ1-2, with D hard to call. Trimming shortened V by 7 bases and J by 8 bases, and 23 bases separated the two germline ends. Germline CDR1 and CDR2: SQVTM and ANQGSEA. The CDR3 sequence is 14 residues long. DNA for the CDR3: TGCAGCGCTGAGTTTCCTGGGGTGCGGAGGGGCTACACCTTC. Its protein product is CSAEFPGVRRGYTF.

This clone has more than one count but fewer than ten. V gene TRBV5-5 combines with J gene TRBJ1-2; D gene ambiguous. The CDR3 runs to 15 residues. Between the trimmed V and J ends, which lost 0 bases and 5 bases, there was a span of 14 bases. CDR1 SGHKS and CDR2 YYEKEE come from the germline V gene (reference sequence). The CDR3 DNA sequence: TGTGCCAGCAGCTTGGGAGGTTCGGGATTGTATGGCTACACCTTC. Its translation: CASSLGGSGLYGYTF.

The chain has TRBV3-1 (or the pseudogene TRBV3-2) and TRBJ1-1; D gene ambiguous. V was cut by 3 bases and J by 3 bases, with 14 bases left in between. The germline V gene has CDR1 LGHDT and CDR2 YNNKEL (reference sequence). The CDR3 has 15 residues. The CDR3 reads CASSQAPGTYTEAFF. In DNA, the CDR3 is TGTGCCAGCAGCCAGGCCCCTGGCACGTACACTGAAGCTTTCTTT.

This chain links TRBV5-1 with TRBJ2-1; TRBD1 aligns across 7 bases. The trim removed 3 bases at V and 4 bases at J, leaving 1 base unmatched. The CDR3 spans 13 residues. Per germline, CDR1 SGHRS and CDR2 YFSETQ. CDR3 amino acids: CASSSGGYNEQFF. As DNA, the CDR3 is TGCGCCAGCAGCTCAGGGGGTTACAATGAGCAGTTCTTC.

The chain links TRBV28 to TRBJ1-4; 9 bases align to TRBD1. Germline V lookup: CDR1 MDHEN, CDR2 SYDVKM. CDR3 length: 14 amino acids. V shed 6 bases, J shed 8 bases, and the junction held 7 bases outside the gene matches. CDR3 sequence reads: CASSIGGTGEKLFF. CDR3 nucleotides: TGTGCCAGCAGCATTGGTGGGACAGGGGAAAAACTGTTTTTT.

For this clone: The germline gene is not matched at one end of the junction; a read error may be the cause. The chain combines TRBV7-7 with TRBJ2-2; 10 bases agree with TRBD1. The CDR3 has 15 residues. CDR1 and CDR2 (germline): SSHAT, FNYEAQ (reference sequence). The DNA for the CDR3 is TGTGCTAGCAGCTATAGGACAGGGGGTGACGGGGAGCTGTTTTTT. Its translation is CASSYRTGGDGELFF. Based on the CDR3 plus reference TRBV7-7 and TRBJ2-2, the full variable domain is GAGVSQSPRYKVTKRGQDVTLRCDPISSHATLYWYQQALGQGPEFLTYFNYEAQPDKSGLPSDRFSAERPEGSISTLTIQRTEQRDSAMYRCASSYRTGGDGELFFGEGSRLTVL.